The clone carrying this TCR beta chain showed up many times. Its antigen is not identified. The data were taken from a study of CD8 T cells in ankylosing spondylitis. The study's findings and limits: Certain motif variants had earlier appeared in reactive arthritis synovial fluid and blood. Researchers report that disease-linked clones proved CD8+ and relatively rare in peripheral blood.

This CDR3 is 15 amino acids long. The germline V gene encodes CDR1 SGDLS and CDR2 YYNGEE. V was pared by 1 base and J by 4 bases, with 12 bases between. The authors made TCR beta libraries by quantitative 5'-RACE with molecular barcodes. One entry per CDR3 protein, called by TCRdb with MiXCR from the 5' RACE reads. The data show about 35,000 distinct CDR3 sequences, less than 4% seen once. This sequence was found in a male donor with ankylosing spondylitis or in good health (not recorded which). The source material was blood, either unsorted or a sorted T cell fraction (not recorded which). The chain joins TRBV9 to TRBJ2-1; D unclear. The CDR3 region has the DNA TGTGCCAGCAGCGTAAAGGGCTCTGTATACAATGAGCAGTTCTTC. It codes for CASSVKGSVYNEQFF. Complete variable domain (other parts from reference TRBV9 and TRBJ2-1): DSGVTQTPKHLITATGQRVTLRCSPRSGDLSVYWYQQSLDQGLQFLIQYYNGEERAKGNILERFSAQQFPDLHSELNLSSLELGDSALYFCASSVKGSVYNEQFFGPGTRLTVL.